The 22 T cell receptor beta chains in this list originate from one sample, sequenced in a study of T cell responses to AZD1222 COVID-19 vaccine. Some clones are missing from TCRdb's copy, which holds only in-frame ones; the method was immunoSEQ multiplex PCR. The sample holds over 70,000 clones, more than 60% seen once. The specimen comprised peripheral blood, sampled 28 days after the second dose of the MenACWY control vaccine. All receptors derive from an adult who received the MenACWY meningococcal vaccine as a control.

This clone was counted between two and nine times. The V and J genes are TRBV19 and TRBJ1-5, with 7 bases fitting TRBD1. Germline trimming cut 1 base from V and 6 bases from J; bases unmatched to any gene: 6. This CDR3 has 15 residues. Germline V CDR1 and CDR2: LNHDA, SQIVND (reference sequence). As DNA, the CDR3 is TGTGCCAGTAGTATAGGAGGGCAGGGGGTTCAGCCCCAGCATTTT. Translated: CASSIGGQGVQPQHF.

This chain joins TRBV5-1 and TRBJ2-2; D ambiguous. This CDR3 is built from 16 residues. V lost 0 bases to trimming and J lost 3 bases, with 12 bases between them. CDR1 is SGHRS, CDR2 YFSETQ, per germline. For the CDR3, the DNA is TGCGCCAGCAGCTTGGGGTGGGGTTCAGACACCGGGGAGCTGTTTTTT. Translated: CASSLGWGSDTGELFF.

This clone has more than one count but fewer than ten. V is TRBV7-2 and J is TRBJ1-3; no firm D call. This CDR3 spans 11 amino acids. The V end was cut by 1 base, the J end by 5 bases, with 0 bases between. Germline lookup yields CDR1 SGHTA and CDR2 FQGNSA. CDR3 loop: CASSLGNTIYF. CDR3 nucleotide sequence: TGTGCCAGCAGCTTAGGAAACACCATATATTTT.

The rearrangement links TRBV19 to TRBJ2-3; D uncertain. Germline V CDR1 and CDR2: LNHDA, SQIVND (reference sequence). V lost 5 bases, J lost 2 bases, and 8 bases lay in between. The CDR3 spans 13 residues. In DNA form, the CDR3 reads TGTGCCAGTAGTCGCAGTCCCACAGATACGCAGTATTTT. It codes for CASSRSPTDTQYF.

This sequence joins TRBV30 and TRBJ2-2; D call uncertain. The CDR3 runs 12 residues. Germline V gene sequence: CDR1 GTSNPN, CDR2 SVGIG (reference sequence). V lost 1 base and J 6 bases, leaving 6 bases between the germline ends. The CDR3 DNA reads as TGTGCCTGGAGTGGAGGATCCGGGGAGCTGTTTTTT. Encoded protein: CAWSGGSGELFF. The whole variable domain, filled in from reference TRBV30 and TRBJ2-2, reads SQTIHQWPATLVQPVGSPLSLECTVEGTSNPNLYWYRQAAGRGLQLLFYSVGIGQISSEVPQNLSASRPQDRQFILSSKKLLLSDSGFYLCAWSGGSGELFFGEGSRLTVL.

The V and J genes are TRBV5-6 and TRBJ2-7; 9 nucleotides align to TRBD2. Germline-derived CDR1 and CDR2 are SGHDT and YYEEEE. V gave up 0 bases and J gave up 5 bases; unmatched junction bases: 3. CDR3 length: 14 amino acids. The CDR3 region has the DNA TGTGCCAGCAGCTTGGCCCGGACTAGCGACGAGCAGTACTTC. As protein: CASSLARTSDEQYF. Together with reference TRBV5-6 and TRBJ2-7, the CDR3 gives the full variable domain: DAGVTQSPTHLIKTRGQQVTLRCSPKSGHDTVSWYQQALGQGPQFIFQYYEEEERQRGNFPDRFSGHQFPNYSSELNVNALLLGDSALYLCASSLARTSDEQYFGPGTRLTVT.

This chain uses TRBV2 with TRBJ2-3; D perhaps matches TRBD1 (5 bases). Trimming shortened V by 8 bases and J by 0 bases, and 15 bases separated the two germline ends. CDR1 is SNHLY, CDR2 FYNNEI, per germline. This CDR3 contains 15 residues. The DNA of the CDR3 is TGTGCCAGCGATGAGTGGGGCAGAAGCACAGATACGCAGTATTTT. Its protein is CASDEWGRSTDTQYF.

This clone occurred once. This CDR3 is CASRVMRPQYF. The CDR3 DNA reads TGTGCCAGCAGGGTCATGAGGCCCCAGTACTTC. This chain joins TRBV2 and TRBJ2-5, with D hard to call. In germline, CDR1 is SNHLY, CDR2 FYNNEI. The V end lost 6 bases, the J end lost 9 bases, and 11 bases lay between the germline ends. CDR3 length: 11 residues.

This rearrangement joins TRBV19 to TRBJ1-6, with D unresolved. Germline CDR1 and CDR2: LNHDA and SQIVND (reference sequence). The V and J ends lost 5 bases and 8 bases respectively, with 7 bases between them. This CDR3 has 12 residues. CDR3 DNA sequence: TGTGCCAGTAGTTCCGGGGATTCACCCCTCCACTTT. It yields the protein CASSSGDSPLHF.

Notes on this clone: This specimen includes other DNA sequences encoding the same CDR3. The chain combines TRBV5-4 with TRBJ1-2, with D possibly matching TRBD1 (6 bases). From germline, CDR1 is SGHNT and CDR2 YYREEE (reference sequence). Between the trimmed V and J ends, which lost 0 bases and 6 bases, there was a span of 9 bases. The CDR3 has 13 residues. In DNA, the CDR3 is TGTGCCAGCAGCTTGGACAGGGTCGATGGCTACACCTTC. Translating gives CASSLDRVDGYTF. Looking up the rest from reference TRBV5-4 and TRBJ1-2 gives the full variable domain: ETGVTQSPTHLIKTRGQQVTLRCSSQSGHNTVSWYQQALGQGPQFIFQYYREEENGRGNFPPRFSGLQFPNYSSELNVNALELDDSALYLCASSLDRVDGYTFGSGTRLTVV.

This clone was counted between two and nine times. This chain joins TRBV28 and TRBJ1-1, with no clear D. V lost 3 bases and J lost 7, with 9 bases in between. There are 12 residues in the CDR3. Germline CDR1 reads MDHEN; CDR2 reads SYDVKM. As DNA, the CDR3 is TGTGCCAGCAGTTTGGGAGGCGTTGAAGCTTTCTTT. This codes for CASSLGGVEAFF.

This clone was seen a handful of times. The rearrangement uses TRBV11-2 and TRBJ1-6; TRBD1 matches at 7 bases. CDR3 length: 17 amino acids. Germline assignment: CDR1 SGHAT and CDR2 FQNNGV. With V trimmed by 4 bases and J by 7 bases, 13 bases remained unmatched. Here the CDR3 DNA reads TGTGCCAGCAGCTCTACAACAGGGGCCCTACGGAATTCACCCCTCCACTTT. Its translation: CASSSTTGALRNSPLHF.

V and J are TRBV9 and TRBJ2-1, with D perhaps given as TRBD1 or TRBD2 (5 bases each). Trimming pared 6 bases from V and 0 bases from J, leaving 16 bases between. The V gene's germline CDR1 is SGDLS and CDR2 YYNGEE. This CDR3 region has 16 residues. CDR3 amino acids: CASTLRDLSSYNEQFF. The CDR3 region has the DNA TGTGCCAGCACCCTAAGGGACCTGAGCTCCTACAATGAGCAGTTCTTC.

V usage is TRBV19 and J usage is TRBJ1-5; TRBD1 aligns across 9 bases. The V and J ends lost 5 bases and 2 bases, in that order; junction bases with no gene match: 7. CDR3 length: 16 amino acids. Germline-derived CDR1 and CDR2 are LNHDA and SQIVND (reference sequence). The CDR3 coding sequence is TGTGCCAGTAGTGTGGGACAGGGCGGTGGCAATCAGCCCCAGCATTTT. Translated, it gives CASSVGQGGGNQPQHF.

The CDR3 sequence: CASSLAASSGNTIYF. CDR3 in DNA: TGTGCCAGCAGCTTAGCTGCGAGCTCTGGAAACACCATATATTTT. This chain joins TRBV7-8 and TRBJ1-3; no clear D gene. The CDR3 is made up of 15 amino acids. V lost 0 bases to trimming and J lost 0 bases, with 6 bases between them. Germline CDR1 SGHVS, CDR2 FQNEAQ.

The rearrangement uses TRBV9 and TRBJ2-7; D not resolved. The CDR3 has 14 residues. In germline, CDR1 is SGDLS, CDR2 YYNGEE. Trimming left V 0 bases short and J 2 bases short, with 9 bases between. The CDR3 bases are TGTGCCAGCAGCGTAGGTAGTTGGCCCTACGAGCAGTACTTC. Translation: CASSVGSWPYEQYF. Full variable domain (missing parts from reference TRBV9 and TRBJ2-7): DSGVTQTPKHLITATGQRVTLRCSPRSGDLSVYWYQQSLDQGLQFLIQYYNGEERAKGNILERFSAQQFPDLHSELNLSSLELGDSALYFCASSVGSWPYEQYFGPGTRLTVT.

This clone occurred a few times. V gene TRBV6-5 combines with J gene TRBJ2-7, with D hard to call. V dropped 5 bases and J dropped 0 bases, with 8 bases sitting between them. Looked up from germline, CDR1 is MNHEY and CDR2 is SVGAGI. CDR3 size: 13 residues. CDR3 bases: TGTGCCAGCAGTAGGGTGGTCTCCTACGAGCAGTACTTC. Translated, it gives CASSRVVSYEQYF.

The genes are TRBV11-1 and TRBJ2-7; perhaps TRBD1 as D (5 bases). Between the trimmed V and J ends, which lost 5 bases and 4 bases, there was a span of 9 bases. Germline V gene lookup returns CDR1 SGHAT and CDR2 FQDESV (reference sequence). CDR3 length: 12 amino acids. The CDR3 is CASSHDRYEQYF. DNA for the CDR3: TGTGCCAGCAGCCATGACAGATACGAGCAGTACTTC.

The rearrangement links TRBV23-1 to TRBJ2-7, with 8 nucleotides matching TRBD1. Being an ORF, TRBV23-1 has a function that is uncertain. The CDR3 covers 14 residues. With 0 bases clipped from V and 6 bases from J, the junction kept 4 bases outside the gene matches. CDR3: CASSQSGQDSEQYF. In nucleotides, the CDR3 is TGCGCCAGCAGTCAATCGGGACAGGATAGCGAGCAGTACTTC.

The CDR3 here is CASSPGPNYGYTF. The CDR3 bases are TGTGCCAGCAGTCCGGGACCGAACTATGGCTACACCTTC. The rearrangement joins TRBV6-5 to TRBJ1-2; D might be TRBD1 (5 bases). Trimming pared 5 bases from V and 2 bases from J, leaving 9 bases between. The CDR3 extends over 13 amino acids. The germline V gene has CDR1 MNHEY and CDR2 SVGAGI.

CDR3 DNA: TGTGCCTGGAGCTCGGGTAATTCACCCCTCCACTTT. It codes for CAWSSGNSPLHF. V gene TRBV30 combines with J gene TRBJ1-6; no clear D. Germline-derived CDR1 and CDR2 are GTSNPN and SVGIG (reference sequence). Trimming took off 3 bases at V and 6 bases at J, with 6 bases between the two ends. The CDR3 length is 12 residues.

The chain is built from TRBV9 and TRBJ1-1, with D unresolved. Germline CDR1 and CDR2: SGDLS and YYNGEE. Deletions cut 0 bases from V and 1 base from J, with 4 bases between. CDR3 length: 13 amino acids. The CDR3 DNA follows: TGTGCCAGCAGCGTAGGGTGGAACACTGAAGCTTTCTTT. Protein sequence: CASSVGWNTEAFF.